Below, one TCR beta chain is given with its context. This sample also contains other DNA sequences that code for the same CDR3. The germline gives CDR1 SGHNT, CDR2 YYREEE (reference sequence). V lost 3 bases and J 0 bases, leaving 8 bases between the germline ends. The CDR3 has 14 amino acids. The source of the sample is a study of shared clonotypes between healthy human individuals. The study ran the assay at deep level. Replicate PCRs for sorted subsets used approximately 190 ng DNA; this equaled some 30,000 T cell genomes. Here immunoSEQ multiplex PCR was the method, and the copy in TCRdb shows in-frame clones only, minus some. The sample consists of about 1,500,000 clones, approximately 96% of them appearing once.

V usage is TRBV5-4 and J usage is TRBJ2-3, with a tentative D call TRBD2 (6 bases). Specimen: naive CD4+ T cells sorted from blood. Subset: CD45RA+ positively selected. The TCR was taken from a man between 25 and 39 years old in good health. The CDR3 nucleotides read TGTGCCAGCAGCTCCGGACTAAGCACAGATACGCAGTATTTT. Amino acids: CASSSGLSTDTQYF. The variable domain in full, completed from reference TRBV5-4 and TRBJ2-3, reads ETGVTQSPTHLIKTRGQQVTLRCSSQSGHNTVSWYQQALGQGPQFIFQYYREEENGRGNFPPRFSGLQFPNYSSELNVNALELDDSALYLCASSSGLSTDTQYFGPGTRLTVL.